These 30 T cell receptor beta chains originate from one sample sequenced in a study of technical replicates of blood from several donors. TCRdb's table, derived via immunoSEQ multiplex PCR, lists solely in-frame clones and lacks some. Among 60,000 to 65,000 clones listed, 80% to 95% were seen once. Sequenced sample: PBMCs. All receptors derive from a human donor in good health. Some clones in this sample may be carry-over from other donors' samples.

A single count supports this clone. The chain links TRBV7-2 to TRBJ1-1; 9 positions match TRBD1. Per germline, CDR1 SGHTA and CDR2 FQGNSA. V dropped 4 bases and J dropped 5; count of bases not matched to a gene: 5. This CDR3 contains 14 residues. The CDR3 is CASSSGQGRTEAFF. The CDR3 DNA follows: TGTGCCAGCAGCTCCGGACAGGGGAGAACTGAAGCTTTCTTT. Looking up the rest from reference TRBV7-2 and TRBJ1-1 gives the full variable domain: GAGVSQSPSNKVTEKGKDVELRCDPISGHTALYWYRQSLGQGLEFLIYFQGNSAPDKSGLPSDRFSAERTGGSVSTLTIQRTQQEDSAVYLCASSSGQGRTEAFFGQGTRLTVV.

This rearrangement joins TRBV5-1 to TRBJ2-5; TRBD2 aligns across 14 bases. Trimming removed 0 bases from V and 1 base from J; junction bases left unmatched: 2. Germline CDR1 and CDR2: SGHRS and YFSETQ. This CDR3 is 17 amino acids long. CDR3 bases: TGCGCCAGCAGCTTGGGGGGGACTAGCGGGGGCCAAGAGACCCAGTACTTC. Translated, it gives CASSLGGTSGGQETQYF.

The V gene is TRBV5-6, the J gene TRBJ2-3; D gene ambiguous. There are 12 residues in the CDR3. The V gene's germline CDR1 is SGHDT and CDR2 YYEEEE. V was cut by 2 bases and J by 6 bases, with 7 bases left in between. The CDR3 region has the DNA TGTGCCAGCAGCTTAACATGGGATACGCAGTATTTT. It specifies CASSLTWDTQYF.

The chain is built from TRBV9 and TRBJ2-5; D is possibly TRBD1 (5 bases). The CDR3 consists of 15 residues. CDR1 and CDR2 from the germline V gene are SGDLS and YYNGEE. The V gene lost 1 base and the J gene lost 1 base, with 11 bases spanning the gap. In DNA, the CDR3 is TGTGCCAGCAGCGTATGGGGCTCCAGCCAAGAGACCCAGTACTTC. Its protein is CASSVWGSSQETQYF.

The chain recombines TRBV7-3 with TRBJ2-3; no reliable D call. Looked up from germline, CDR1 is SGHTA and CDR2 is FQGTGA. V lost 5 bases, J lost 6 bases, and 9 bases lay in between. This CDR3 region has 12 residues. CDR3 DNA sequence: TGTGCCAGCAGCGCGGTTAAGGATACGCAGTATTTT. This translates into CASSAVKDTQYF.

The CDR3 here is CASSYGGQGYEKLFF. CDR3 in DNA: TGTGCCAGCAGTTACGGCGGACAGGGATATGAAAAACTGTTTTTT. The chain is built from TRBV6-5 and TRBJ1-4, with 8 positions matching TRBD1. Trimming took 2 bases from V and 6 from J; bases not matched to a gene: 5. Germline assignment: CDR1 MNHEY and CDR2 SVGAGI. The CDR3 totals 15 residues.

This CDR3 is CASSLILQNTEAFF. The CDR3 coding sequence is TGTGCCAGCAGCTTAATACTTCAGAACACTGAAGCTTTCTTT. The chain has TRBV5-4 and TRBJ1-1; D ambiguous. Trimming removed 2 bases from V and 1 base from J, with 9 bases in between. This CDR3 spans 14 amino acids. Germline V gene lookup returns CDR1 SGHNT and CDR2 YYREEE (reference sequence).

The chain uses TRBV29-1 and TRBJ1-1; D uncertain. Trimming removed 2 bases from V and 6 bases from J, with 13 bases in between. This CDR3 spans 13 amino acids. Germline V lookup: CDR1 SQVTM, CDR2 ANQGSEA. This CDR3 reads CSVEIGKTAEAFF. Written as DNA, the CDR3 is TGCAGCGTTGAAATTGGAAAAACAGCTGAAGCTTTCTTT.

The rearrangement uses TRBV7-9 and TRBJ1-2; no clear D. The CDR3 consists of 15 residues. Trimming removed 8 bases at V and 2 bases at J, with 18 bases between. Germline values: CDR1 SEHNR, CDR2 FQNEAQ (reference sequence). In DNA form, the CDR3 reads TGTGCCAGCGGCTGGGAGGCCCGCACCAACTATGGCTACACCTTC. Its protein product is CASGWEARTNYGYTF. The variable domain in full, with the rest retrieved from reference TRBV7-9 and TRBJ1-2, is DTGVSQNPRHKITKRGQNVTFRCDPISEHNRLYWYRQTLGQGPEFLTYFQNEAQLEKSRLLSDRFSAERPKGSFSTLEIQRTEQGDSAMYLCASGWEARTNYGYTFGSGTRLTVV.

The rearrangement links TRBV7-9 to TRBJ2-7; D might be TRBD2 (6 bases). The CDR3 spans 13 residues. V lost 7 bases and J lost 5, with 15 bases in between. Per germline, CDR1 SEHNR and CDR2 FQNEAQ (reference sequence). The CDR3 coding sequence is TGTGCCAGCATCCGAGCGGGTAGCAACGAGCAGTACTTC. Translating gives CASIRAGSNEQYF.

The genes are TRBV4-3 and TRBJ1-2, with TRBD1 identical over 9 bases. The CDR3 is 16 amino acids. Germline trimming cut 4 bases from V and 1 base from J; bases unmatched to any gene: 7. The germline V gene has CDR1 LGHNA and CDR2 YSLEER. The CDR3 sequence is CASSPTGGESNYGYTF. CDR3 sequence (DNA): TGCGCCAGCAGCCCAACAGGGGGCGAAAGTAACTATGGCTACACCTTC.

The chain couples TRBV18 to TRBJ1-5; 8 bases fit TRBD1. The V gene end was trimmed by 4 bases and the J gene end by 8 bases; junction bases not matched to a gene: 10. Per the germline V gene, CDR1 is KGHSH and CDR2 is LQKENI. CDR3 length: 15 amino acids. CDR3 sequence reads: CASSRQGQLVEPQHF. CDR3 in DNA: TGTGCCAGCTCACGACAGGGGCAGTTAGTGGAGCCCCAGCATTTT.

V gene TRBV19 combines with J gene TRBJ1-2, with 7 bases fitting TRBD1. The J segment lost 3 bases and the V segment lost 9 bases, leaving 7 bases of the junction unmatched. CDR3 length: 13 residues. Germline V gene lookup returns CDR1 LNHDA and CDR2 SQIVND (reference sequence). The CDR3 protein is CARYGTVDYGYTF. For the CDR3, the DNA is TGTGCCAGATATGGGACAGTGGACTATGGCTACACCTTC.

The chain joins TRBV6-1 to TRBJ2-3; 8 bases map to TRBD2. The germline V gene has CDR1 MNHNS and CDR2 SASEGT. V lost 4 bases and J lost 2; bases outside the gene matches: 8. CDR3 length: 16 residues. As DNA, the CDR3 is TGTGCCAGCAGTGTAGTCGGTAGCGGGGTCACAGATACGCAGTATTTT. It translates to CASSVVGSGVTDTQYF.

The chain carries TRBV29-1 and TRBJ1-1; the D gene is possibly TRBD1 (6 bases). Deletions cut 1 base from V and 6 bases from J, with 27 bases between. CDR3 length: 18 amino acids. Germline-derived CDR1 and CDR2 are SQVTM and ANQGSEA. The CDR3 protein is CSVEGVMVGAVSRSEAFF. CDR3 nucleotide sequence: TGCAGCGTTGAAGGAGTAATGGTGGGGGCGGTCAGTCGGTCTGAAGCTTTCTTT.

V gene TRBV7-2 combines with J gene TRBJ2-2, with 12 bases identical to TRBD2. The CDR3 loop spans 18 amino acids. Looked up from germline, CDR1 is SGHTA and CDR2 is FQGNSA. With V trimmed by 5 bases and J by 5 bases, 12 bases remained unmatched. The chain's CDR3 is CASSPSTSGRYGTGELFF. The CDR3 DNA reads as TGTGCCAGCAGCCCCTCGACTAGCGGGAGATATGGAACCGGGGAGCTGTTTTTT.

The CDR3 sequence is CATSRDWGETNQPQHF. Written as DNA, the CDR3 is TGTGCCACCAGCAGAGATTGGGGGGAAACCAATCAGCCCCAGCATTTT. The chain employs TRBV15 and TRBJ1-5; a possible D gene is TRBD1 (5 bases). The CDR3 loop spans 16 amino acids. Per the germline V gene, CDR1 is LNHNV and CDR2 is YYDKDF (reference sequence). The V end was cut by 0 bases, the J end by 3 bases, with 12 bases between.

Here the CDR3 DNA reads TGTGCCAGCAGTGGGCAAGGGGCGGAGACCCAGTACTTC. This translates into CASSGQGAETQYF. This chain connects TRBV2 to TRBJ2-5; D perhaps matches TRBD1 (5 bases). Trimming removed 4 bases from V and 5 bases from J, with 11 bases in between. The CDR3 runs to 13 residues. In germline, CDR1 is SNHLY, CDR2 FYNNEI. Looking up the rest from reference TRBV2 and TRBJ2-5 gives the full variable domain: EPEVTQTPSHQVTQMGQEVILRCVPISNHLYFYWYRQILGQKVEFLVSFYNNEISEKSEIFDDQFSVERPDGSNFTLKIRSTKLEDSAMYFCASSGQGAETQYFGPGTRLLVL.

The V call is TRBV9, the J call TRBJ2-1, with 9 bases that match TRBD2. Germline V gene sequence: CDR1 SGDLS, CDR2 YYNGEE. The CDR3 contains 15 residues. V lost 0 bases, J lost 6 bases, and 4 bases stayed unmatched. This CDR3 is CASSVGAGGPNEQFF. The CDR3 DNA sequence: TGTGCCAGCAGCGTAGGGGCGGGGGGGCCCAATGAGCAGTTCTTC.

The chain joins TRBV2 to TRBJ2-3; 8 positions match TRBD2. Germline CDR1 SNHLY, CDR2 FYNNEI. Trimming removed 8 bases from V and 4 bases from J; junction bases left unmatched: 8. The CDR3 loop spans 14 amino acids. The CDR3 DNA reads as TGTGCCAGCGCCGGGACTAGAACGGCAGATACGCAGTATTTT. It specifies CASAGTRTADTQYF. The complete variable domain, with remaining parts taken from reference TRBV2 and TRBJ2-3, reads EPEVTQTPSHQVTQMGQEVILRCVPISNHLYFYWYRQILGQKVEFLVSFYNNEISEKSEIFDDQFSVERPDGSNFTLKIRSTKLEDSAMYFCASAGTRTADTQYFGPGTRLTVL.

The chain is built from TRBV10-3 and TRBJ1-2; D is undetermined. V lost 0 bases to trimming and J lost 5 bases, with 4 bases between them. The CDR3 covers 12 residues. Looked up from germline, CDR1 is ENHRY and CDR2 is SYGVKD. CDR3 region: CAISESSYGYTF. The CDR3 nucleotides read TGTGCCATCAGTGAGTCGTCGTATGGCTACACCTTC.

The chain carries TRBV27 and TRBJ1-6; no definite D call. The CDR3 runs to 14 residues. Germline CDR1 reads MNHEY; CDR2 reads SMNVEV (reference sequence). V was pared by 7 bases and J by 0 bases, with 7 bases between. CDR3 loop: CASKLNSYNSPLHF. The CDR3 DNA sequence: TGTGCCAGCAAACTGAACTCCTATAATTCACCCCTCCACTTT.

This clone was seen only once. The V gene is TRBV7-9, the J gene TRBJ2-7; a possible D gene is TRBD1 (5 bases). Germline CDR1 and CDR2: SEHNR and FQNEAQ (reference sequence). V dropped 4 bases and J dropped 3 bases, with 13 bases sitting between them. CDR3 length equals 14 residues. The CDR3 region has the DNA TGTGCCAGCAGCTCGCAGGGCAGGCTCTACGAGCAGTACTTC. This gives the protein CASSSQGRLYEQYF.

The chain links TRBV2 to TRBJ2-1, with TRBD2 as a possible D gene (5 bases). The germline V gene has CDR1 SNHLY and CDR2 FYNNEI. This CDR3 spans 13 amino acids. Trimming pared 7 bases from V and 2 bases from J, leaving 9 bases between. The CDR3 reads CASKDSAYNEQFF. The CDR3 nucleotides read TGTGCCAGCAAGGACTCGGCCTACAATGAGCAGTTCTTC.

This clone is medium-sized by share. The chain uses TRBV6-1 and TRBJ2-5, with 9 nucleotides matching TRBD2. Unmatched junction bases numbered 8, after V lost 7 bases and J lost 5 bases. This CDR3 is built from 14 residues. The germline gives CDR1 MNHNS, CDR2 SASEGT. As DNA, the CDR3 is TGTGCCAGCATAGCGGGGGAATTTTCGGAGACCCAGTACTTC. Its protein product is CASIAGEFSETQYF.

The chain is built from TRBV9 and TRBJ1-6; D is ambiguous. The CDR3 length is 14 residues. Germline CDR1 SGDLS, CDR2 YYNGEE. The V end was cut by 4 bases, the J end by 5 bases, with 10 bases between. Here the CDR3 DNA reads TGTGCCAGCAGCTCACAACCCAATAATTCACCCCTCCACTTT. Translated: CASSSQPNNSPLHF.

This chain joins TRBV5-4 and TRBJ2-5; TRBD2 matches 11 bases. CDR1 is SGHNT, CDR2 YYREEE, per germline (reference sequence). J lost 7 bases, V lost 4 bases, and 3 bases had no gene match. CDR3 length equals 13 residues. As DNA, the CDR3 is TGTGCCAGCAGCCATAGCGGGGGGGCGACCCAGTACTTC. Protein product: CASSHSGGATQYF.

The chain uses TRBV2 and TRBJ1-5, with D maybe TRBD1 (6 bases). CDR1 and CDR2 (germline): SNHLY, FYNNEI. The CDR3 is 13 amino acids. V was trimmed by 6 bases and J by 4 bases, leaving 10 bases between them. CDR3 amino acids: CASRQQGNQPQHF. CDR3 DNA: TGTGCCAGCAGGCAACAGGGTAATCAGCCCCAGCATTTT. Variable domain in full (rest from reference TRBV2 and TRBJ1-5): EPEVTQTPSHQVTQMGQEVILRCVPISNHLYFYWYRQILGQKVEFLVSFYNNEISEKSEIFDDQFSVERPDGSNFTLKIRSTKLEDSAMYFCASRQQGNQPQHFGDGTRLSIL.

V usage is TRBV4-1 and J usage is TRBJ2-2; 8 nucleotides line up with TRBD2. The V gene end was trimmed by 0 bases and the J gene end by 5 bases; junction bases not matched to a gene: 11. This CDR3 region has 18 residues. CDR1 is MGHRA, CDR2 YSYEKL, per germline. The CDR3 nucleotides read TGCGCCAGCAGCCAAGATGAGGGCGGGAGGTTACGAACCGGGGAGCTGTTTTTT. It specifies CASSQDEGGRLRTGELFF.

The chain joins TRBV11-3 to TRBJ1-3, with 7 bases fitting TRBD1. The J segment lost 6 bases and the V segment lost 5 bases, leaving 7 bases of the junction unmatched. Germline lookup yields CDR1 SGHNT and CDR2 YENEEA. The CDR3 is 14 residues long. Here the CDR3 reads CASSRRGGENTIYF. CDR3 in DNA: TGTGCCAGCAGCCGCCGAGGGGGCGAAAACACCATATATTTT.